A selection of T cell receptor beta chains follows, all from one sample in a study of beta chain features in type 1 diabetes. Repertoires were generated with immunoSEQ multiplex PCR, while TCRdb's copy carries only in-frame clones and drops some. This table holds fewer than 350,000 clones, 14% to 15% found once. Sequenced: naive CD4+ T cells from blood. The receptors were gathered from a man between 18 and 35 years old with type 1 diabetes. CDR3s leave out the opening cysteine and the closing phenylalanine or tryptophan. Rows may omit the clone size; those that give it use once, few, many or a size class.

cdr3_aa v_call clone_size
ASSLRSDEQY TRBV28 .
SVARGQATGELF TRBV29-1 .
ASSISGRGALGNQPQH TRBV19 .
ASSFSSRNNQPQH TRBV28 .
ARHAGF TRBV9 .
ASSPPYNQGFEQF TRBV28 .
ASSIGQGSWNEQF TRBV5-4 .
AWSLMWHEGNQPQH TRBV30 .
ASSLLGPGIHEQY TRBV5-1 .
ASSLAPIRGSAKNIQY TRBV28 few
ASSQSDRGSQH TRBV16 .
ASSYGGGGMGEQF TRBV6-5 .
ASSLRSWTGARQREGQF TRBV5-6 few
ASRNSGTEYEQY TRBV25-1 few
SASSGGASF TRBV20-1 few